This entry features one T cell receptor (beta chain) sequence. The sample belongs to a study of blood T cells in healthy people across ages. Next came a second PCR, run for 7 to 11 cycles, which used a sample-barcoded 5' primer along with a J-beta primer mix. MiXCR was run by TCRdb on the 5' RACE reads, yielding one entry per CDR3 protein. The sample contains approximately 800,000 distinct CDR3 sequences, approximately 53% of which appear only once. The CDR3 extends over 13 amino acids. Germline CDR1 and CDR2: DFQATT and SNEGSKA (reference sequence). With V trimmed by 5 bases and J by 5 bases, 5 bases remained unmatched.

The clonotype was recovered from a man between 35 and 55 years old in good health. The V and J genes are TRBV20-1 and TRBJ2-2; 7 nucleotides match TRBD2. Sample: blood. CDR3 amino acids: CSALLAPTGELFF. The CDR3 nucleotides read TGCAGTGCTCTACTAGCGCCAACCGGGGAGCTGTTTTTT.